This T cell receptor (beta chain) stems from a study of cytomegalovirus exposure and HLA in healthy donors. Concerning this clone: Its specificity is not known.

The PCR used 60 Vbeta and 13 Jbeta primers. Profiling relied on immunoSEQ multiplex PCR, and the TCRdb table lists in-frame clones only, not all of them. The sample lists fewer than 120,000 clones, 75% to 80% seen once, with 1% to 1.5% in the top ten. Broader study findings: A prior analysis recorded that most TCR beta V segments were productive about 87% or about 30% of the time. Other equally common chains were less clonally expanded than HLA-associated TCR beta chains, a later analysis showed.

The CDR3 is 15 residues long. Germline lookup yields CDR1 MNHNY and CDR2 SVGAGI (reference sequence). Trimming removed 0 bases from V and 3 bases from J, with 9 bases in between. The chain has TRBV6-6 and TRBJ1-5; D perhaps matches TRBD1 (6 bases). The sequencing input was PBMCs. The sequence was obtained from a woman aged 25 to 39 in good health and CMV-seronegative. The CDR3, as DNA: TGTGCCAGCAGTTACTCGAACAGGGACAATCAGCCCCAGCATTTT. Encoded protein: CASSYSNRDNQPQHF.